In its sample, the clone carrying this TCR beta chain ranks as medium-sized. This entry is derived from a study of spatial heterogeneity in lung cancer. Turning to the study itself: Alpha-chain detections were consistently fewer than beta-chain detections among the sequences. Across the raw uncorrected reads, a unique TCR and UMI combination was observed, on average, more than ten times.

Time point denoted: sample taken at primary tumor resection. Tumor, nontumor lung or frozen PBMC supplied whole RNA that was sequenced unsorted. The donor group consisted of around 70 patients who had untreated, early-stage non-small cell lung cancer. MiXCR, applied by TCRdb to the 5' RACE reads, yields one record per CDR3 protein. Counted here are tens of thousands of distinct CDR3 sequences, around 5.5% occurring once; the ten biggest clones make up 29%. This specimen was PBMCs, taken at surgery. The origin of this receptor is a female donor with early-stage non-small cell lung cancer.

This chain's CDR3 is CASSLWGRGQTQYF. CDR3 sequence (DNA): TGTGCCAGCAGCTTATGGGGGCGCGGGCAGACCCAGTACTTC. The J gene is TRBJ2-5, the V gene TRBV7-2; D might be TRBD1 (6 bases). V lost 2 bases and J 6 bases, leaving 13 bases between the germline ends. The CDR3 covers 14 residues. Germline V lookup: CDR1 SGHTA, CDR2 FQGNSA.